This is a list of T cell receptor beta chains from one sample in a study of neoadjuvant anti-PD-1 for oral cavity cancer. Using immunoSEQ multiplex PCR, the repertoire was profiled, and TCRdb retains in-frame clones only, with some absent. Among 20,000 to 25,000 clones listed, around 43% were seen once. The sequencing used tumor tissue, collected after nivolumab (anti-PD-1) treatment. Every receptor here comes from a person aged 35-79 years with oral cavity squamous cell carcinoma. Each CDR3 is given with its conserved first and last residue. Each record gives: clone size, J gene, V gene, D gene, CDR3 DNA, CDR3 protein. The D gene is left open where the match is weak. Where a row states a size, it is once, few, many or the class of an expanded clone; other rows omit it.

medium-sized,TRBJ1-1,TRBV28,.,TGTGCCAGCAGTTTAGTGACGGCGGGGACTGAAGCTTTCTTT,CASSLVTAGTEAFF
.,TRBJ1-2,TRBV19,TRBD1,TGTGCCAGTAGTATATTGGCACAGGGGCGTCGTGGCTACACCTTC,CASSILAQGRRGYTF
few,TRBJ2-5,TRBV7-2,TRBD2,TGTGCCAGCAGCATTGGGACTACCAACCAAGAGACCCAGTACTTC,CASSIGTTNQETQYF
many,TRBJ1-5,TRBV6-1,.,TGTGCCAGCAGCCTGGACCGACTTAGGCCCCAGCATTTT,CASSLDRLRPQHF
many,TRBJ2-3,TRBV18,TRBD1,TGTGCCAGCTCACCGGGGACAGGTGCAGATACGCAGTATTTT,CASSPGTGADTQYF
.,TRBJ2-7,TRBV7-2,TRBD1,TGTGCCAGCAGCTTATGGACAGGAAAGACCTACGAGCAGTACTTC,CASSLWTGKTYEQYF
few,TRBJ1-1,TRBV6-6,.,TGTGCCAGCAGTTACTTTGGGGAAGCAGGAGCTTTCTTT,CASSYFGEAGAFF
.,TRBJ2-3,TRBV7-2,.,TGTGCCAGCAGGCGGTCGGGCGCAGATACGCAGTATTTT,CASRRSGADTQYF
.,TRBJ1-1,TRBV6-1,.,TGTGCCAGCAGGGACTCACCGTACACTGAAGCTTTCTTT,CASRDSPYTEAFF
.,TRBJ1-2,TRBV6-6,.,TGTGCCAGCAGTTACTGGGACTCGTATGGCTACACCTTC,CASSYWDSYGYTF
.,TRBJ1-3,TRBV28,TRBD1,TGTGCCAGCAGTTCGGGGACAGGGGCTGGAAACACCATATATTTT,CASSSGTGAGNTIYF
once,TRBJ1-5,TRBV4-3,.,TGCGCCAGCAGCCAAGAGTATTATAGCAATCAGCCCCAGCATTTT,CASSQEYYSNQPQHF
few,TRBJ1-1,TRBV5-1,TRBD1,TGCGCCAGCAGCCCGGACAGGGGGCGAGCTTTCTTT,CASSPDRGRAFF
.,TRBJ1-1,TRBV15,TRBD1,TGTGCCACCAGCAGGGGTGGGACAGGGAACACTGAAGCTTTCTTT,CATSRGGTGNTEAFF
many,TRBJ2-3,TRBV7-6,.,TGTGCCAGCAGCTTAGCGTGGCACAACGGGGGAGATACGCAGTATTTT,CASSLAWHNGGDTQYF
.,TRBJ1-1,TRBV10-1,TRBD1,TGCGCCAGCAGTGAGACAGGGGCCACTGAAGCTTTCTTT,CASSETGATEAFF
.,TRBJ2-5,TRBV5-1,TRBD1,TGCGCCAGCAGCTTGGGACCGGGACAGACCCAAGAGACCCAGTACTTC,CASSLGPGQTQETQYF
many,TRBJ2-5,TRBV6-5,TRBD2,TGTGCCAGCAGTTACTCGGGACTAGCGGGTGCCCAGTACTTC,CASSYSGLAGAQYF
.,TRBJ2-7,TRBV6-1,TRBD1,TGTGCCAGCAGCGGACAGGGGATGTCCTACGAGCAGTACTTC,CASSGQGMSYEQYF
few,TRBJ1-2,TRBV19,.,TGTGCCAGTACTCCTAACAGGGTTGCTAACTATGGCTACACCTTC,CASTPNRVANYGYTF
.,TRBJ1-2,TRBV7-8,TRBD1,TGTGCCAGCAGCTCCCGGACAGGGGGCAACTATGGCTACACCTTC,CASSSRTGGNYGYTF
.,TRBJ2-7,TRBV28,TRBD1,TGTGCCAGCAGTACCCGGACAGGGGGTTTCTACGAGCAGTACTTC,CASSTRTGGFYEQYF
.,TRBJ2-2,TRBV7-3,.,TGTGCCAGCAGCTCCAGGGCCAACACCGGGGAGCTGTTTTTT,CASSSRANTGELFF
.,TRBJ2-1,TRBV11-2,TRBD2,TGTGCCAGCAGCTACGGGACTAGCGGGGGCAATGAGCAGTTCTTC,CASSYGTSGGNEQFF
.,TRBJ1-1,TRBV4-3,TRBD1,TGCGCCAGCAGCCAGGACAGGGGTGGCACTGAAGCTTTCTTT,CASSQDRGGTEAFF
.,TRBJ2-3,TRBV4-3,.,TGCGCCAGCAGCCAGCAGGGGCGTCGCACAGATACGCAGTATTTT,CASSQQGRRTDTQYF
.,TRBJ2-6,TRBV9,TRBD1,TGTGCCAGCAGCGGATACAACAGGGGACCCATCTCTGGGGCCAACGTCCTGACTTTC,CASSGYNRGPISGANVLTF
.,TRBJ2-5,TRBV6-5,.,TGTGCCAGCAGTTATAACCGGGGAGAGACCCAGTACTTC,CASSYNRGETQYF
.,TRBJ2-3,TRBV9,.,TGTGCCAGCAGTCCCAGGGGGACTAGCACAGATACGCAGTATTTT,CASSPRGTSTDTQYF
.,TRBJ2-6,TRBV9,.,TGTGCCAGCAGCGTAGCGTTCTCTGGGGCCAACGTCCTGACTTTC,CASSVAFSGANVLTF